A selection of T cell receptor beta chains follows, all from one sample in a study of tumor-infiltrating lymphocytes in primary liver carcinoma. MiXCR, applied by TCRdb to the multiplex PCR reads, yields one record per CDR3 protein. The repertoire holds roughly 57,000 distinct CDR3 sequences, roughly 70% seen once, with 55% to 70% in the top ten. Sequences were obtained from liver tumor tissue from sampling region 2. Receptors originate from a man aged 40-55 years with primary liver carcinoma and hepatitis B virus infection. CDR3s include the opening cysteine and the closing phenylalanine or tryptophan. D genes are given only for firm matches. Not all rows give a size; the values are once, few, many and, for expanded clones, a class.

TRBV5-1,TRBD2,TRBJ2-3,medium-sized,TGCGCCAGCAGCTTGGGAGCGGGGGATTGGGGAGATACGCAGTATTTT,CASSLGAGDWGDTQYF
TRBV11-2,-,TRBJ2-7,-,TGTGCCAACAGCTTGCGGAACTACGAGCAGTATTTC,CANSLRNYEQYF
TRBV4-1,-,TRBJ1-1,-,TGCGCCAGTAGCCAAGGCCTAGTGGCGGATGATGCTTTCTTT,CASSQGLVADDAFF
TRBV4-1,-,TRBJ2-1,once,TGCGCCAGCAGCTTAAGGCATACTAGCCTTAATGAGCAGTTCTTC,CASSLRHTSLNEQFF
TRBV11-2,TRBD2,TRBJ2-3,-,TGTGCCGGCAGCTTGACTAGCGGGAGCACAGTTACGCAATATTTT,CAGSLTSGSTVTQYF
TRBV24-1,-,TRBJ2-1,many,TGTGCCACCAGTGACGGCGTGGGGGGGTTCTTC,CATSDGVGGFF
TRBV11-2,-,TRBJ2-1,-,TGTACCAGCAGCCCCCAGCAGGAGGGATTGGGTGAGCACTTCTTC,CTSSPQQEGLGEHFF
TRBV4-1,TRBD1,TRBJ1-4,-,TGCGCCAGCAGCCAAGCGGCGGGACAGTGTGCAACTAATGAAAAACTGTTTTTT,CASSQAAGQCATNEKLFF
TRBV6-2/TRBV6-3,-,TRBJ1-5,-,TGTACCAGTACCCTCGACAGTTATAGCAATCAGCCCCAGCATTTT,CTSTLDSYSNQPQHF
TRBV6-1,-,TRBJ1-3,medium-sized,TGTGCCAGCAGTACCCCGGGGAGGGGGAGGATAAACACCATATATTTT,CASSTPGRGRINTIYF
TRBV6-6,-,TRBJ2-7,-,TGTGCCAGCAGCTCTGGAACTAGCTGGAAACTCTCCTACGAGCAGTACTTC,CASSSGTSWKLSYEQYF
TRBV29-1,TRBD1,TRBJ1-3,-,TGCAGCGTTGTGGGGTGCAGGGGGCGAGGAAACACCATATATTTT,CSVVGCRGRGNTIYF
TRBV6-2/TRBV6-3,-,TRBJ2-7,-,TGTGCCAGCGGTTACGACTACTACTACGAGCACTACTTC,CASGYDYYYEHYF
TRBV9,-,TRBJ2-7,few,TGTGCCAGCAGCGTAGGTACCAGGGGAGAGGAGAAGTACTTC,CASSVGTRGEEKYF
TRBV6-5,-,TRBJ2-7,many,TGTGCCAGCAGTTACGCCGCCTCCTACGAGCAGTACTTC,CASSYAASYEQYF
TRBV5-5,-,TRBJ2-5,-,TGTGCCAGCAGTTTGGGTACAGAGACCCTGTACTTC,CASSLGTETLYF
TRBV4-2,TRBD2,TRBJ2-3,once,TGCGCCAGCAGCCATGTGGCGCTTCTAGCGGGAGCGACAGATACGCATTATTTT,CASSHVALLAGATDTHYF
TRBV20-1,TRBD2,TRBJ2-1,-,TGCATTGCTTTGGGACTAGCGGAGGTCTACAATGAGCAGTTCTTC,CIALGLAEVYNEQFF
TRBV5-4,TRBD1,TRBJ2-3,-,TGTGCCAGCAGCTTAGGGGACAGGGGGACAGGTACGCAATATTTT,CASSLGDRGTGTQYF
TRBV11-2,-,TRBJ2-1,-,TGTGTCAGCAACTCGACCGGGGCTGCGAAGTTCTTC,CVSNSTGAAKFF
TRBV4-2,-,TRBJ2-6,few,TGTGCCAGCAGCCAAGAGACGGGGGGCATTACCGGGGTCAACGTCCTGACTTTC,CASSQETGGITGVNVLTF
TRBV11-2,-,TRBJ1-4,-,TGTGCCAGCTGCTTAGACGGGTTCGCTAATGAAAAACTGCTGTTT,CASCLDGFANEKLLF
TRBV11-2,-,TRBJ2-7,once,TGTGCCAGCAGATTGGGAACAAGGCCTACGGAAGAGCAGTATTTC,CASRLGTRPTEEQYF
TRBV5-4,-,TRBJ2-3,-,TGTTCCACCCGGGGAGCCACAGATACACAGTATTTT,CSTRGATDTQYF
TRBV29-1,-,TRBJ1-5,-,TGTAGCGTGAGAGCCGTGGGTATCAATCAGCCCCAGCATTTT,CSVRAVGINQPQHF
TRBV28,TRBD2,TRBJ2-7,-,TGTGCCAGCAGTTTAAGGACTAGCGGGATGTTGCGCGAGCGGTACTTC,CASSLRTSGMLRERYF
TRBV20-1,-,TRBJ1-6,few,TGCAGTGCTAGAGATACAGGGACCGGTTATAATTCACCCCTCCACTTT,CSARDTGTGYNSPLHF
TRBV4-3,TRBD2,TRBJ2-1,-,TGCGCAAGCAGCCAAATCGGACTAGGACACAGTGAGCAGTTCTTC,CASSQIGLGHSEQFF
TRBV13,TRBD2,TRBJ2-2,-,TGTGCCAACAGTCTCGGAGCGGGAGTTAGAACCGGGGAGCTGTTTTTT,CANSLGAGVRTGELFF
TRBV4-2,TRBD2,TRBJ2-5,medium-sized,TGTGCCAGCAGCCAGGGACTAGCGGGGACCCAAGAGACCCAGTACTTC,CASSQGLAGTQETQYF
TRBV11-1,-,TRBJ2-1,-,TGTGCCAGCAGCTTAACCCCAACTAAGCAGTTCTTC,CASSLTPTKQFF
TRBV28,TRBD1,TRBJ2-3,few,TGTGCCTGCAGTGGACAGGGGTCCCACACAGATACGCAGTATTTT,CACSGQGSHTDTQYF
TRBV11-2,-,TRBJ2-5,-,TGTCCCAGCAGCCAAACTCCTGATGGGGGGAGAGAGACCCAGTACTTC,CPSSQTPDGGRETQYF
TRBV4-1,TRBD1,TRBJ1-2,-,TGCGCCAGCGGCCGAGGGGACAGGAATTATGGCTACACCTTC,CASGRGDRNYGYTF
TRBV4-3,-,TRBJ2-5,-,TGCGCCAGCAGTCATCGGGGAAAGGGTGATGAGACCCAGTACTTC,CASSHRGKGDETQYF
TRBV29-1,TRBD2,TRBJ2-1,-,TGCAGCGTTACTTCTCGCGGGAGAGGCAATGAGCGGTTCTTC,CSVTSRGRGNERFF
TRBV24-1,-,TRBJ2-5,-,TGTGCCACCAGTGATTATAACAACGCATGGGAGACCCAGTACTTC,CATSDYNNAWETQYF
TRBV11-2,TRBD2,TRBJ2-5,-,TGTGCCAGCAGCCAAGCTCCTGGCGGGGGGAAAAAGACCCAATATTTC,CASSQAPGGGKKTQYF
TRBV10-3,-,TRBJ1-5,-,TGTGCCATCAGGTACACTAGCGGGGCTAGCATAGATACGCAGCATTTT,CAIRYTSGASIDTQHF
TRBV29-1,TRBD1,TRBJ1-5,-,TGCAGCATTGGACAGGGCAATCAACCCCAGCATTTT,CSIGQGNQPQHF
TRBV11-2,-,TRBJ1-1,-,TGTGCCAGAAGCCCGGGGCGTGGTAGTATCACTGAAGCTTTCTTT,CARSPGRGSITEAFF